This T cell receptor beta chain came from a study of T-cell memory formation after mild COVID-19. This clonotype was detected a few times. TCRdb re-derived calls from the 5' RACE reads in MiXCR, one entry per CDR3 protein. The sample yields roughly 100,000 distinct CDR3 sequences, approximately 13% seen once. The sequence was collected from an adult woman who had mild COVID-19 (a few samples of this study predate the infection). Cell type and time point are not known. The sequenced material came from PBMCs or a T cell subset sorted from them (not recorded which).

CDR3 sequence reads: CASSLTAGGPFEQFF. As DNA, the CDR3 is TGTGCCAGCAGCTTAACAGCGGGAGGGCCTTTTGAGCAGTTCTTC. This chain uses TRBV7-9 with TRBJ2-1; 10 nucleotides line up with TRBD2. The CDR3 has 15 amino acids. Unmatched junction bases numbered 7, after V lost 2 bases and J lost 9 bases. Germline V gene sequence: CDR1 SEHNR, CDR2 FQNEAQ (reference sequence).